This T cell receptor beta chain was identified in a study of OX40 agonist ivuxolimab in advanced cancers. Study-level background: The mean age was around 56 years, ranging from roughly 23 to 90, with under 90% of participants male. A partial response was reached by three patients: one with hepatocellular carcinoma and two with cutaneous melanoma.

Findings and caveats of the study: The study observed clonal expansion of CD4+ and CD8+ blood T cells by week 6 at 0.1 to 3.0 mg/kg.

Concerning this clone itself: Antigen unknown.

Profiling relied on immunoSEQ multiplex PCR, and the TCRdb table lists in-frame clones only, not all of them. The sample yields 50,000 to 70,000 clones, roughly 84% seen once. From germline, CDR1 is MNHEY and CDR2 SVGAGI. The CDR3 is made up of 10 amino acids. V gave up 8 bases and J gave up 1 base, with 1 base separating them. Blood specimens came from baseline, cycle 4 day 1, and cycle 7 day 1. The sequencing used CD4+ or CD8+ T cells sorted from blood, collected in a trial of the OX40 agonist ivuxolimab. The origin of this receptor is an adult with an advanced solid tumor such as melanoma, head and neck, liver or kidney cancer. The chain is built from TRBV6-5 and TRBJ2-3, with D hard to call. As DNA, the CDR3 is TGTGCCAGCGGCACAGATACGCAGTATTTT. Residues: CASGTDTQYF.